The 22 T cell receptor beta chains in this list originate from one sample, sequenced in a study of cytomegalovirus exposure and HLA in healthy donors. PCR amplification relied on 60 Vbeta primers (plus 13 Jbeta primers). Libraries were prepared by immunoSEQ multiplex PCR; TCRdb keeps only in-frame clonotypes and omits some of them. In the table there are approximately 100,000 clones, around 76% of which are singletons. Specimen: PBMCs. The receptors here all came from a middle-aged woman in good health and CMV-seropositive.

The rearrangement joins TRBV21-1 to TRBJ1-3; the table's D call, TRBD1, was not checked against the DNA. TRBV21-1 is reported as a pseudogene. The CDR3 contains 16 residues. The CDR3 DNA reads as TGTGCCAGCAGCAGGGGCCAGGGGAGCTCTGGAAACACCATATATTTT. Residues: CASSRGQGSSGNTIYF.

The chain joins TRBV6-1 to TRBJ1-1; TRBD1 is a possible D gene (5 bases). The length of the CDR3 is 13 residues. Germline values: CDR1 MNHNS, CDR2 SASEGT. Trimming stripped 5 bases from V and 1 base from J, with 8 bases between. This chain's CDR3 is CASSHQGNTEAFF. CDR3 in DNA: TGTGCCAGCAGTCACCAGGGGAACACTGAAGCTTTCTTT.

The chain is built from TRBV5-1 and TRBJ2-3, with TRBD2 matching over 7 bases. This CDR3 region has 17 residues. J gave up 2 bases and V 1 base, and 10 bases lay outside the gene matches. The germline V gene encodes CDR1 SGHRS and CDR2 YFSETQ. CDR3 nucleotide sequence: TGCGCCAGCAGCTTGTCAGGGTGGCGGGGGAACACAGATACGCAGTATTTT. Amino acid sequence: CASSLSGWRGNTDTQYF.

There are a few counts of this clone. This CDR3 is CASSYMATGMNSPLHF. The CDR3 region has the DNA TGTGCCAGCAGTTACATGGCAACAGGGATGAATTCACCCCTCCACTTT. The genes are TRBV6-5 and TRBJ1-6; D may be TRBD1 (6 bases). This CDR3 has 16 amino acids. The germline V gene has CDR1 MNHEY and CDR2 SVGAGI. Trimming removed 2 bases from V and 7 bases from J, with 15 bases in between.

The chain has TRBV5-1 and TRBJ2-5; TRBD2 might be the D (7 bases). Trimming removed 2 bases at V and 2 bases at J, with 13 bases between. The CDR3 length is 15 residues. CDR1 is SGHRS and CDR2 is YFSETQ in the germline V gene. In DNA form, the CDR3 reads TGCGCCAGCAGCTTACCGGGGGGCGCACAAGAGACCCAGTACTTC. Amino acids: CASSLPGGAQETQYF.

CDR3 DNA sequence: TGTGCCAGCAGCGGGATCGGGGGGGCGTTAGATACGCAGTATTTT. Its translation is CASSGIGGALDTQYF. V gene TRBV5-4 combines with J gene TRBJ2-3; TRBD2 matches 8 bases. After removal of 4 bases from V and 5 bases from J, the junction contained 9 bases not matched to a gene. This CDR3 has 15 residues. Germline V gene data show CDR1 as SGHNT and CDR2 as YYREEE (reference sequence).

The chain uses TRBV7-6 and TRBJ2-5; D perhaps matches TRBD2 (6 bases). Germline values: CDR1 SGHVS, CDR2 FNYEAQ. V gave up 2 bases and J gave up 1 base, with 11 bases separating them. This CDR3 is built from 15 residues. The CDR3 here is CASSLLSGPQETQYF. The CDR3 DNA reads as TGTGCCAGCAGCTTATTGAGCGGGCCCCAAGAGACCCAGTACTTC.

The chain links TRBV27 to TRBJ1-4, with 9 nucleotides matching TRBD1. The J segment lost 4 bases and the V segment lost 8 bases, leaving 5 bases of the junction unmatched. Germline V lookup: CDR1 MNHEY, CDR2 SMNVEV (reference sequence). The CDR3 totals 14 residues. CDR3 protein: CASGGTGNNEKLFF. In DNA, the CDR3 is TGTGCCAGCGGAGGGACAGGGAATAATGAAAAACTGTTTTTT. Looking up the rest from reference TRBV27 and TRBJ1-4 gives the full variable domain: EAQVTQNPRYLITVTGKKLTVTCSQNMNHEYMSWYRQDPGLGLRQIYYSMNVEVTDKGDVPEGYKVSRKEKRNFPLILESPSPNQTSLYFCASGGTGNNEKLFFGSGTQLSVL.

This sequence joins TRBV7-8 and TRBJ2-7; D not resolved. CDR3 length equals 15 residues. The ends were cut back, 0 bases at V and 4 bases at J, with 13 bases in the middle. CDR1 is SGHVS and CDR2 is FQNEAQ in the germline V gene. CDR3 region: CASSLASTAEYEQYF. The CDR3 nucleotides are TGTGCCAGCAGCTTAGCAAGCACAGCCGAATACGAGCAGTACTTC.

The chain uses TRBV9 and TRBJ1-2; perhaps TRBD1 as D (5 bases). CDR1 is SGDLS, CDR2 YYNGEE, per germline. The V end lost 0 bases, the J end lost 7 bases, and 16 bases lay between the germline ends. The CDR3 covers 15 residues. CDR3 residues: CASSVVGGIGGGYTF. DNA of the CDR3: TGTGCCAGCAGCGTAGTCGGGGGGATTGGCGGTGGCTACACCTTC.

This chain uses TRBV11-2 with TRBJ2-7; D perhaps matches TRBD1 (5 bases). The V gene lost 0 bases and the J gene lost 5 bases, with 11 bases spanning the gap. This CDR3 is 14 amino acids long. The germline CDR1 and CDR2 sequences are SGHAT and FQNNGV. The CDR3 reads CASSLEIRAHEQYF. CDR3 bases: TGTGCCAGCAGCTTAGAGATCAGGGCGCACGAGCAGTACTTC.

The chain recombines TRBV5-1 with TRBJ2-3, with TRBD2 matching 10 bases. V dropped 4 bases and J dropped 1; count of bases not matched to a gene: 6. The CDR3 sequence is 16 residues long. Germline loops: CDR1 SGHRS, CDR2 YFSETQ. CDR3 bases: TGCGCCAGCAGCCCACCTACTAGCGGGGGCACAGATACGCAGTATTTT. Translated: CASSPPTSGGTDTQYF.

This clone was found a few times. V usage is TRBV5-1 and J usage is TRBJ2-1, with 7 bases matching TRBD2. Per the germline V gene, CDR1 is SGHRS and CDR2 is YFSETQ. V lost 2 bases to trimming and J lost 0 bases; unmatched junction nucleotides: 2. The CDR3 covers 15 residues. The CDR3 bases are TGCGCCAGCAGCTTACTAGCGAGCTCCTACAATGAGCAGTTCTTC. Translating gives CASSLLASSYNEQFF.

The DNA of the CDR3 is TGTGCCAGCAGCTATGGGGCACGACAGGTCATGTTCTTC. Protein sequence: CASSYGARQVMFF. This chain uses TRBV7-3 with TRBJ2-1, with D perhaps TRBD1 (6 bases). Germline CDR1 SGHTA, CDR2 FQGTGA. V was trimmed by 4 bases and J by 15 bases, leaving 19 bases between them. This CDR3 region has 13 residues.

The chain recombines TRBV7-2 with TRBJ2-6; 10 nucleotides align to TRBD2. The CDR3 spans 18 residues. J gave up 2 bases and V 5 bases, and 9 bases lay outside the gene matches. Germline V lookup: CDR1 SGHTA, CDR2 FQGNSA. The CDR3 sequence: CASSVRSAGGPGANVLTF. CDR3 in DNA: TGTGCCAGCAGCGTTAGGTCAGCGGGGGGGCCTGGGGCCAACGTCCTGACTTTC.

This clone appeared a few times. The rearrangement uses TRBV10-2 and TRBJ1-3; TRBD1 matches at 8 bases. The CDR3 length is 14 residues. V shed 6 bases and J 3 bases; nucleotides not matched to a gene: 4. Germline loops: CDR1 WSHSY, CDR2 SAAADI. This CDR3 is CASSRGLDGNTIYF. CDR3 nucleotide sequence: TGCGCCAGCAGCAGGGGGCTTGATGGAAACACCATATATTTT.

The V and J genes are TRBV5-4 and TRBJ2-5, with D hard to call. The CDR3 runs to 15 residues. The V gene lost 4 bases and the J gene lost 4 bases, with 17 bases spanning the gap. From germline, CDR1 is SGHNT and CDR2 YYREEE (reference sequence). CDR3 protein: CASSLREEVAETQYF. Written as DNA, the CDR3 is TGTGCCAGCAGCCTTCGTGAAGAAGTGGCAGAGACCCAGTACTTC.

The CDR3 DNA sequence: TGTGCCTGGAGTGGGGGGGGGCCCTCGACCCAGTACTTC. Its translation is CAWSGGGPSTQYF. The chain has TRBV30 and TRBJ2-5; D is perhaps TRBD2 (7 bases). V shed 1 base and J shed 7 bases, with 13 bases lying between them. CDR1 and CDR2 (germline): GTSNPN, SVGIG (reference sequence). The CDR3 extends over 13 amino acids.

The chain employs TRBV6-1 and TRBJ1-1; no firm D call. Germline lookup yields CDR1 MNHNS and CDR2 SASEGT. Trimming removed 2 bases from V and 5 bases from J, with 15 bases in between. This CDR3 is built from 15 residues. CDR3 DNA sequence: TGTGCCAGCAGTGAAACTATCGGCGCGAGGACTGAAGCTTTCTTT. It translates to CASSETIGARTEAFF.

In its sample, this clone was seen once. The chain employs TRBV27 and TRBJ2-5; 9 bases fit TRBD2. Losses at the gene ends were 8 bases for V and 3 bases for J; bases not matched to a gene: 4. CDR1 is MNHEY, CDR2 SMNVEV, per germline (reference sequence). The CDR3 covers 13 residues. The CDR3, as DNA: TGTGCCAGCCGGCGACTAGCGGAAGAGACCCAGTACTTC. Protein product: CASRRLAEETQYF.

This rearrangement joins TRBV20-1 to TRBJ1-2, with TRBD1 as a possible D gene (5 bases). V lost 5 bases and J 8 bases, leaving 12 bases between the germline ends. Per germline, CDR1 DFQATT and CDR2 SNEGSKA (reference sequence). The CDR3 length is 11 residues. CDR3 sequence: CSASGTGGYTF. The CDR3 DNA is TGCAGTGCTTCCGGGACTGGCGGCTACACCTTC.

The genes are TRBV28 and TRBJ1-5; the D is unclear. The CDR3 runs to 14 residues. V shed 6 bases and J shed 1 base, with 10 bases lying between them. Germline values: CDR1 MDHEN, CDR2 SYDVKM. The CDR3 nucleotides are TGTGCCAGCAGCCCGGGAGGAAGCAATCAGCCCCAGCATTTT. Encoded protein: CASSPGGSNQPQHF.